This TCR beta chain was identified during a study of blood T cell repertoires in COVID-19. Assay: immunoSEQ multiplex PCR; the TCRdb copy retains only in-frame clones and omits some. The table records hundreds of thousands of clones, about nine tenths of them present only once. Germline-derived CDR1 and CDR2 are LNHDA and SQIVND (reference sequence). Trimming removed 5 bases at V and 2 bases at J, with 4 bases between. This CDR3 contains 11 residues. This clone was counted a single time. Material: PBMCs or T cells enriched from blood (not recorded which). This rearrangement joins TRBV19 to TRBJ2-7; D call uncertain. The receptor's source is a woman in her thirties or forties who had recovered from COVID-19. The CDR3 spells CASSPTYEQYF. The CDR3 DNA follows: TGTGCCAGTAGTCCTACCTACGAGCAGTACTTC.